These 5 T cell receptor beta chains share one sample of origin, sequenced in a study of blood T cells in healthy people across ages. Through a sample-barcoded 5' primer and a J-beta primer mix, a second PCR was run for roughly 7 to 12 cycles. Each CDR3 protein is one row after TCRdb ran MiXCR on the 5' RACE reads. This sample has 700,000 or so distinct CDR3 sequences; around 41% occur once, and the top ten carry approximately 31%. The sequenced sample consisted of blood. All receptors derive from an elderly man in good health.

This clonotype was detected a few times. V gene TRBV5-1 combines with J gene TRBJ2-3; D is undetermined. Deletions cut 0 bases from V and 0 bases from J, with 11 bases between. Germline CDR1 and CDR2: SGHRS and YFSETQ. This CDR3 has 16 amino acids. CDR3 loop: CASSLEATLSTDTQYF. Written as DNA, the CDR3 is TGCGCCAGCAGCTTGGAGGCTACCCTAAGCACAGATACGCAGTATTTT.

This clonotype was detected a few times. The CDR3 loop reads CASSYGTGGLYEQYF. The CDR3 DNA sequence: TGTGCCAGCAGTTACGGGACAGGGGGCCTCTACGAGCAGTACTTC. The J gene is TRBJ2-4, the V gene TRBV11-2; 12 positions agree with TRBD1. The J call may be faulty, since TRBJ2-7 better matches the DNA end. Germline CDR1 reads SGHAT; CDR2 reads FQNNGV. The CDR3 covers 15 residues.

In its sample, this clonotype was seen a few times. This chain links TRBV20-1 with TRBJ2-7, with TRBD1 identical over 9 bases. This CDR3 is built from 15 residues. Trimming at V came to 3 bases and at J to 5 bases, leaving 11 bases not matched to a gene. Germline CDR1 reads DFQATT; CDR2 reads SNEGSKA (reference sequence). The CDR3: CSASLPGQGLDEQYF. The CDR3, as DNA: TGCAGTGCTAGTCTTCCGGGACAGGGTCTCGACGAGCAGTACTTC.

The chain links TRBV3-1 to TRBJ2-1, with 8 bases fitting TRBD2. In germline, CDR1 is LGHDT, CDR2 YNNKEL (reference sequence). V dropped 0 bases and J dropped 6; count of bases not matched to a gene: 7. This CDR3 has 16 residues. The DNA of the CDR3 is TGTGCCAGCAGCCAAGACAGGTCTCTAGCGGGCAATGAGCAGTTCTTC. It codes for CASSQDRSLAGNEQFF.

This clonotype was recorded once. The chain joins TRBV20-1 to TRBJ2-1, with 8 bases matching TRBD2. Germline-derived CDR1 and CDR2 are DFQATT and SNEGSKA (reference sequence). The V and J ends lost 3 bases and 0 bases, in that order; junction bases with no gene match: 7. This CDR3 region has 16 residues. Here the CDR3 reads CSASSSGTSSYNEQFF. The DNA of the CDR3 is TGCAGTGCTAGCTCGTCCGGGACTAGCTCCTACAATGAGCAGTTCTTC.